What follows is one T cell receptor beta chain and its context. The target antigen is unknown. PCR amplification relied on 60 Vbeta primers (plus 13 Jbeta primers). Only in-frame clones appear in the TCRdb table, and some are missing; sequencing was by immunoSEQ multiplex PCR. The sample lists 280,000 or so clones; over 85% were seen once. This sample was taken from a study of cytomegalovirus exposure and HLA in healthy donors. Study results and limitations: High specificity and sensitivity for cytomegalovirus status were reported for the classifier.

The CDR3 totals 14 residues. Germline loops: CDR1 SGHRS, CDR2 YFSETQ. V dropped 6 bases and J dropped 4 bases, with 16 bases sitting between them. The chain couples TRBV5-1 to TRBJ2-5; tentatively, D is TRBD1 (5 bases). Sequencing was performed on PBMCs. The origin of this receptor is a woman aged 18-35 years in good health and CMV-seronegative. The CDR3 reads CASTSMPGLETQYF. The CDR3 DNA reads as TGCGCCAGCACCTCAATGCCAGGGCTAGAGACCCAGTACTTC.